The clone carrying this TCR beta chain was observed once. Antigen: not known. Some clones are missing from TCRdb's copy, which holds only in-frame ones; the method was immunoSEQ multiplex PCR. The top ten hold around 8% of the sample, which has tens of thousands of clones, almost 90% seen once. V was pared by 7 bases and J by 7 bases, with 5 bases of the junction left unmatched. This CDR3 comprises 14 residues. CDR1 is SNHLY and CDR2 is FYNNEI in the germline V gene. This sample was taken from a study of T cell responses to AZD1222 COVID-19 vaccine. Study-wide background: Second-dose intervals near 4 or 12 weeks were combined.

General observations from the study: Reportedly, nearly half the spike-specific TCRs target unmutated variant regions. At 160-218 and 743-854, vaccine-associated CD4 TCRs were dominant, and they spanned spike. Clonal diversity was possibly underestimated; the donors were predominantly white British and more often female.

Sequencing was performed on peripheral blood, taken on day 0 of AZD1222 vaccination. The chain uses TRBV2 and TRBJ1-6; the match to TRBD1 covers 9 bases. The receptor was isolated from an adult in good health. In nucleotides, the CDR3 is TGTGCCAGCAAGGACAGGGGCCAGAATTCACCCCTCCACTTT. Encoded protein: CASKDRGQNSPLHF.